Presented here are 19 T cell receptor beta chains from one specimen sequenced in a study of OX40 agonist ivuxolimab in advanced cancers. The method was immunoSEQ multiplex PCR; TCRdb's version includes in-frame clones alone and lacks a portion of them. The sample gives over 65,000 clones, over 80% of which show up once; about 0.32% is in the top ten. Sequenced here: CD4+ or CD8+ T cells sorted from blood, sampled in a trial of the OX40 agonist ivuxolimab. The receptors derive from an adult with an advanced solid tumor such as melanoma, head and neck, liver or kidney cancer.

The count of this clone is one. The rearrangement joins TRBV7-2 to TRBJ2-5; D may be TRBD2 (6 bases). Per the germline V gene, CDR1 is SGHTA and CDR2 is FQGNSA. This CDR3 is built from 13 residues. Trimming shortened V by 1 base and J by 7 bases, and 10 bases separated the two germline ends. CDR3 in DNA: TGTGCCAGCAGCTTAGTGCGGGGTGGGACCCAGTACTTC. Its translation is CASSLVRGGTQYF.

J is TRBJ2-1 and V is TRBV19, with 8 bases matching TRBD1. The CDR3 runs to 15 residues. V lost 4 bases and J lost 2; bases outside the gene matches: 4. Per germline, CDR1 LNHDA and CDR2 SQIVND (reference sequence). The CDR3 here is CASSTGQGPYNEQFF. CDR3 nucleotides: TGTGCCAGTAGTACCGGACAGGGACCCTACAATGAGCAGTTCTTC. Full variable domain (outside the CDR3, taken from reference TRBV19 and TRBJ2-1): DGGITQSPKYLFRKEGQNVTLSCEQNLNHDAMYWYRQDPGQGLRLIYYSQIVNDFQKGDIAEGYSVSREKKESFPLTVTSAQKNPTAFYLCASSTGQGPYNEQFFGPGTRLTVL.

The chain links TRBV6-6 to TRBJ1-2, with 10 bases aligning to TRBD1. Per germline, CDR1 MNHNY and CDR2 SVGAGI (reference sequence). Trimming removed 6 bases from V and 5 bases from J; junction bases left unmatched: 6. There are 14 residues in the CDR3. DNA of the CDR3: TGTGCCAGCAGGAGACAGGGGGCAGGATATGGCTACACCTTC. This gives the protein CASRRQGAGYGYTF.

In this sample, this clone turned up a few times. The chain uses TRBV28 and TRBJ1-5; 8 bases fit TRBD1. CDR3 length: 13 amino acids. Per the germline V gene, CDR1 is MDHEN and CDR2 is SYDVKM. Losses at the gene ends were 6 bases for V and 4 bases for J; bases not matched to a gene: 2. DNA of the CDR3: TGTGCCAGCAGATACAGGGGGAATCAGCCCCAGCATTTT. This translates into CASRYRGNQPQHF.

J is TRBJ2-7 and V is TRBV27, with TRBD2 matching over 8 bases. Germline CDR1 reads MNHEY; CDR2 reads SMNVEV (reference sequence). The CDR3 has 12 amino acids. The V gene end was trimmed by 10 bases and the J gene end by 0 bases; junction bases not matched to a gene: 2. DNA for the CDR3: TGTGCCACGCGGGGGGCCTCCTACGAGCAGTACTTC. Translation: CATRGASYEQYF.

A single count supports this clone. The rearrangement uses TRBV7-9 and TRBJ1-2, with D unresolved. Trimming left V 5 bases short and J 6 bases short, with 16 bases between. The CDR3 spans 14 residues. CDR1 and CDR2 from the germline V gene are SEHNR and FQNEAQ (reference sequence). The CDR3 sequence is CASSPNPRRDGYTF. CDR3 nucleotides: TGTGCCAGCAGCCCGAACCCCAGGAGGGATGGCTACACCTTC.

The chain combines TRBV19 with TRBJ2-5; D perhaps matches TRBD1 (5 bases). With 3 bases removed from V and 2 bases from J, the gap between germline ends came to 16 bases. Germline values: CDR1 LNHDA, CDR2 SQIVND (reference sequence). CDR3 length: 16 residues. The CDR3 spells CASSIFDRTQQETQYF. DNA for the CDR3: TGTGCCAGTAGTATTTTCGATCGGACACAACAAGAGACCCAGTACTTC.

This chain connects TRBV6-1 to TRBJ1-3, with unresolved D. This CDR3 contains 16 residues. Germline CDR1 MNHNS, CDR2 SASEGT. The V gene lost 2 bases and the J gene lost 4 bases, with 15 bases spanning the gap. The CDR3, as DNA: TGTGCCAGCAGTGAATTAATGAGCCCAGGAGGAAACACCATATATTTT. Its protein is CASSELMSPGGNTIYF.

The chain joins TRBV27 to TRBJ1-1; TRBD1 might be the D (5 bases). V was cut by 2 bases and J by 1 base, with 11 bases left in between. CDR1 MNHEY and CDR2 SMNVEV come from the germline V gene (reference sequence). CDR3 length: 15 amino acids. The CDR3 sequence: CASSLNAGPNTEAFF. For the CDR3, the DNA is TGTGCCAGCAGTTTAAACGCAGGGCCGAACACTGAAGCTTTCTTT.

This sequence joins TRBV28 and TRBJ2-3; D is perhaps TRBD1 or TRBD2 (5 bases each). The CDR3 runs to 16 residues. Trimming removed 3 bases from V and 0 bases from J, with 13 bases in between. The germline V gene encodes CDR1 MDHEN and CDR2 SYDVKM. The CDR3 here is CASSLGTGGSTDTQYF. CDR3 nucleotide sequence: TGTGCCAGCAGTTTGGGAACAGGAGGTAGCACAGATACGCAGTATTTT.

The rearrangement joins TRBV9 to TRBJ2-3, with 13 bases that match TRBD2. This CDR3 has 15 amino acids. From germline, CDR1 is SGDLS and CDR2 YYNGEE. The trim removed 2 bases at V and 5 bases at J, leaving 2 bases unmatched. The CDR3 DNA reads as TGTGCCAGCAGCGTGGGACTAGCGGGATTAGATACGCAGTATTTT. Translating gives CASSVGLAGLDTQYF.

The chain links TRBV7-2 to TRBJ2-2; D uncertain. The germline V gene has CDR1 SGHTA and CDR2 FQGNSA. The V gene lost 1 base and the J gene lost 8 bases, with 17 bases spanning the gap. The CDR3 has 16 amino acids. CDR3 region: CASSLDEVLGAGELFF. The CDR3 coding sequence is TGTGCCAGCAGCTTAGATGAAGTCTTAGGCGCGGGGGAGCTGTTTTTT.

The chain combines TRBV19 with TRBJ2-7, with 7 bases aligning to TRBD2. Germline CDR1 is LNHDA and CDR2 is SQIVND (reference sequence). Losses at the gene ends were 4 bases for V and 7 bases for J; bases not matched to a gene: 10. The CDR3 has 14 amino acids. For the CDR3, the DNA is TGTGCCAGTAGTAGTCTACGGGAGGTTGGTGAGCAGTACTTC. This encodes CASSSLREVGEQYF.

The chain links TRBV27 to TRBJ2-3; a possible D gene is TRBD1 (5 bases). The CDR3 extends over 13 amino acids. Per germline, CDR1 MNHEY and CDR2 SMNVEV (reference sequence). V dropped 2 bases and J dropped 4 bases, with 7 bases sitting between them. The CDR3 sequence is CASSLGAPDTQYF. The CDR3 DNA follows: TGTGCCAGCAGTTTAGGGGCGCCAGATACGCAGTATTTT.

This chain links TRBV4-2 with TRBJ2-1, with 7 bases aligning to TRBD2. Trimming cost V 0 bases and J 0 bases; bases outside gene matches: 5. Germline CDR1 and CDR2: LGHNA and YNFKEQ. The CDR3 runs to 17 residues. The CDR3 nucleotides are TGTGCCAGCAGCCAAGATTTTTGGGGGGGCTCCTACAATGAGCAGTTCTTC. Its protein product is CASSQDFWGGSYNEQFF.

The V gene is TRBV5-6, the J gene TRBJ1-1, with D unresolved. V dropped 0 bases and J dropped 0 bases, with 9 bases sitting between them. The CDR3 loop spans 15 amino acids. CDR1 and CDR2 (germline): SGHDT, YYEEEE. The DNA for the CDR3 is TGTGCCAGCAGCTTGGTATTAGGTGTGAACACTGAAGCTTTCTTT. Its translation: CASSLVLGVNTEAFF.

The chain recombines TRBV9 with TRBJ2-3; TRBD1 matches at 7 bases. CDR1 and CDR2 (germline): SGDLS, YYNGEE. Trimming removed 0 bases from V and 5 bases from J; junction bases left unmatched: 3. The CDR3 has 14 residues. CDR3 nucleotides: TGTGCCAGCAGCGTAGTATCAGGGGGAGATACGCAGTATTTT. Residues: CASSVVSGGDTQYF.

This clone was seen only once. This rearrangement joins TRBV6-5 to TRBJ2-5; D is unclear. V lost 5 bases, J lost 1 base, and 2 bases lay in between. In germline, CDR1 is MNHEY, CDR2 SVGAGI. The CDR3 runs 11 residues. The CDR3 DNA reads as TGTGCCAGCAGTATCCAAGAGACCCAGTACTTC. Translated, it gives CASSIQETQYF.

A note on this clone: The same CDR3 also results from other DNA sequences found in this sample. The rearrangement joins TRBV5-1 to TRBJ2-3; D is unresolved. CDR1 SGHRS and CDR2 YFSETQ come from the germline V gene. The CDR3 covers 14 residues. V lost 0 bases and J 1 base, leaving 6 bases between the germline ends. The CDR3 nucleotides are TGCGCCAGCAGCTTGGCCAGTGGCACAGATACGCAGTATTTT. It encodes CASSLASGTDTQYF.